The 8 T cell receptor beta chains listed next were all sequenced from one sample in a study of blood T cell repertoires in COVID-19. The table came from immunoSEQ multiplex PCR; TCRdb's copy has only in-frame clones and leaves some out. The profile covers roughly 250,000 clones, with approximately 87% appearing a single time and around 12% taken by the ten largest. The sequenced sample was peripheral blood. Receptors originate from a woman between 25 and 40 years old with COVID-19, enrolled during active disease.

Written as DNA, the CDR3 is TGTGCCAGCAGCCTATCCAACCGGGACAGGGGAAACAATGAGCAGTTCTTC. It codes for CASSLSNRDRGNNEQFF. The chain joins TRBV7-9 to TRBJ2-1, with 10 bases fitting TRBD1. V was pared by 5 bases and J by 5 bases, with 12 bases of the junction left unmatched. The germline CDR1 and CDR2 sequences are SEHNR and FQNEAQ (reference sequence). The CDR3 consists of 17 residues.

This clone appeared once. The CDR3 sequence: CASSLEWGPQGDTEAFF. The CDR3 DNA sequence: TGTGCCAGCAGCTTAGAATGGGGGCCCCAGGGAGACACTGAAGCTTTCTTT. The chain recombines TRBV7-9 with TRBJ1-1; TRBD1 is a possible D gene (6 bases). Germline V gives CDR1 SEHNR, CDR2 FQNEAQ (reference sequence). V was trimmed by 1 base and J by 3 bases, leaving 18 bases between them. The CDR3 has 17 amino acids. The complete variable domain, with remaining parts taken from reference TRBV7-9 and TRBJ1-1, reads DTGVSQNPRHKITKRGQNVTFRCDPISEHNRLYWYRQTLGQGPEFLTYFQNEAQLEKSRLLSDRFSAERPKGSFSTLEIQRTEQGDSAMYLCASSLEWGPQGDTEAFFGQGTRLTVV.

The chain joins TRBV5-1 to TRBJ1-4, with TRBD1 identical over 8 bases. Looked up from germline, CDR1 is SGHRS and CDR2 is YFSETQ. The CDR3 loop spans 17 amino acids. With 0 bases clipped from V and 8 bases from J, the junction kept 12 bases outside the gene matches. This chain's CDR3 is CASSLGTGFTLPEKLFF. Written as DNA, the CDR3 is TGCGCCAGCAGCTTGGGGACAGGGTTTACTCTCCCAGAAAAACTGTTTTTT.

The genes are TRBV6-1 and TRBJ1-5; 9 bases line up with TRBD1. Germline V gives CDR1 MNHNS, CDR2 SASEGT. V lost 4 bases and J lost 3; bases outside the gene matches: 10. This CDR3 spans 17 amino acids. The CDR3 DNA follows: TGTGCCAGCAGTGGGTCCGTCGGACAGGGGTCCAATCAGCCCCAGCATTTT. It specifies CASSGSVGQGSNQPQHF.

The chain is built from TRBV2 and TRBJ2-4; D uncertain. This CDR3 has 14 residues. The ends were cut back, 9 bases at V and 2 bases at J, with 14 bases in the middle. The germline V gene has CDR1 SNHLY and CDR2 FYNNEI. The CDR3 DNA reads TGTGCCAGTGAGGATGGTAGCACCAAAAACATTCAGTACTTC. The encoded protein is CASEDGSTKNIQYF.

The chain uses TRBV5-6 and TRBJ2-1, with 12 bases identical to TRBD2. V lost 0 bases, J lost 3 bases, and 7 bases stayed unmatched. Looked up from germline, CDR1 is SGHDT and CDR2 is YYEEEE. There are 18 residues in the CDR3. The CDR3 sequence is CASSLETLAGGNYNEQFF. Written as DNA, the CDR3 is TGTGCCAGCAGCTTGGAGACCCTAGCGGGGGGGAACTACAATGAGCAGTTCTTC.

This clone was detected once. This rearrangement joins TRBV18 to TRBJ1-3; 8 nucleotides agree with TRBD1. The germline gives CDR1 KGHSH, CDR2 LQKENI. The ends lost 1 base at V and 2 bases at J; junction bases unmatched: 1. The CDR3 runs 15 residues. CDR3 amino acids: CASSPQQGAGNTIYF. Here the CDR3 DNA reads TGTGCCAGCTCACCACAACAGGGGGCTGGAAACACCATATATTTT.

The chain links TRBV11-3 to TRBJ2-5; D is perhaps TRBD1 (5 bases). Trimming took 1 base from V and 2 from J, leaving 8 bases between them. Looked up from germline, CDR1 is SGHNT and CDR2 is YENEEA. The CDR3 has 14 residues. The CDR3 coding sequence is TGTGCCAGCAGCTTAGGGGGCTCACAAGAGACCCAGTACTTC. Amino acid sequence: CASSLGGSQETQYF.